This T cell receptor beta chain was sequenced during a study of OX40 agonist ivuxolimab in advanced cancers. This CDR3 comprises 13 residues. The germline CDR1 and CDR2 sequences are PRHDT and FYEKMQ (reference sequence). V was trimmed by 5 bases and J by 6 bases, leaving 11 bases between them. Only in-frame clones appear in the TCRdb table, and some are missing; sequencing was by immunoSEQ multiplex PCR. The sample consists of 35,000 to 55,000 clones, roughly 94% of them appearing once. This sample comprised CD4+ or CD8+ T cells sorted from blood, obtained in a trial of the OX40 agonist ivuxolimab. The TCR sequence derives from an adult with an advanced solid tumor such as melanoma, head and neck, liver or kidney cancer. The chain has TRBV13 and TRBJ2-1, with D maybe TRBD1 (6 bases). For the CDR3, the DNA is TGTGCCAGCAGCGCACAGGGTGCCAATGAGCAGTTCTTC. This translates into CASSAQGANEQFF.